This T cell receptor beta chain is drawn from a study of T-cell reconstitution after alpha-beta-depleted transplantation in children. Construction of the TCRbeta library involved unique molecular identifiers. TCRdb reprocessed the PCR reads with MiXCR, giving one entry per CDR3 protein. The sample has about 120,000 distinct CDR3 sequences; 10% are singletons. Sample: PBMCs, taken before TCRalphabeta/CD19-depleted stem cell transplant. The TCR comes from a boy aged 2 to 9 with acute lymphoblastic leukemia, due to receive a stem cell transplant.

CDR3 in amino acids: CASKDTGEGNIQYF. The CDR3 nucleotides read TGTGCCAGTAAGGATACAGGGGAAGGAAACATTCAGTACTTC. This chain joins TRBV19 and TRBJ2-4; 7 nucleotides agree with TRBD1. The germline gives CDR1 LNHDA, CDR2 SQIVND (reference sequence). V lost 7 bases to trimming and J lost 6 bases; unmatched junction nucleotides: 9. The CDR3 runs 14 residues.